Presented here are 21 T cell receptor beta chains from one specimen sequenced in a study of technical replicates of blood from a handful of donors. Measured with immunoSEQ multiplex PCR; TCRdb has only the in-frame clones, and not every one. The table shows under 95,000 clones, with around 94% occurring only once. Sequencing was done on a sample of T cells isolated from PBMCs. Receptors originate from a human donor in good health.

The genes are TRBV10-3 and TRBJ2-3; D remains unclear. Germline V gives CDR1 ENHRY, CDR2 SYGVKD. Trimming cost V 6 bases and J 4 bases, with 11 bases left between them. This CDR3 is 13 amino acids long. For the CDR3, the DNA is TGTGCCATCAGCCCACTCGAGGCAGATACGCAGTATTTT. Protein sequence: CAISPLEADTQYF.

The V gene is TRBV2, the J gene TRBJ1-4; possible D gene TRBD1, 6 bases. CDR1 and CDR2 from the germline V gene are SNHLY and FYNNEI. V gave up 10 bases and J gave up 8 bases, with 14 bases separating them. The CDR3 has 12 residues. CDR3 sequence reads: CATQGFGEKLFF. The CDR3 DNA reads TGTGCCACCCAGGGGTTCGGGGAAAAACTGTTTTTT.

This clone showed up just once. The rearrangement joins TRBV7-9 to TRBJ2-1; 8 nucleotides align to TRBD2. Unmatched junction bases numbered 7, after V lost 8 bases and J lost 7 bases. Germline assignment: CDR1 SEHNR and CDR2 FQNEAQ (reference sequence). The CDR3 is 13 residues long. CDR3: CASLLTGGNEQFF. In DNA, the CDR3 is TGTGCCAGCCTCTTAACGGGGGGGAATGAGCAGTTCTTC.

This chain links TRBV6-5 with TRBJ1-1, with a tentative D call TRBD1 (6 bases). Germline V lookup: CDR1 MNHEY, CDR2 SVGAGI. This CDR3 has 12 amino acids. V was cut by 0 bases and J by 11 bases, with 10 bases left in between. CDR3 residues: CASSYSRGTAFF. Written as DNA, the CDR3 is TGTGCCAGCAGTTACTCGAGGGGGACGGCTTTCTTT.

The chain recombines TRBV19 with TRBJ2-7; D gene uncertain. V was trimmed by 3 bases and J by 1 base, leaving 7 bases between them. Germline V gene data show CDR1 as LNHDA and CDR2 as SQIVND (reference sequence). The CDR3 covers 13 residues. The DNA of the CDR3 is TGTGCCAGTAGTATGTCCGAGTCCTACGAGCAGTACTTC. This gives the protein CASSMSESYEQYF.

The V call is TRBV18, the J call TRBJ1-5, with TRBD1 matching 8 bases. CDR1 and CDR2 from the germline V gene are KGHSH and LQKENI. The CDR3 is 14 amino acids. J gave up 5 bases and V 3 bases, and 3 bases lay outside the gene matches. The CDR3 DNA reads TGTGCCAGCTCACCTGAACAGGGGGATCAGCCCCAGCATTTT. It is translated as CASSPEQGDQPQHF.

This chain links TRBV28 with TRBJ1-4, with 8 bases aligning to TRBD1. V lost 7 bases and J lost 0; bases outside the gene matches: 7. Germline lookup yields CDR1 MDHEN and CDR2 SYDVKM. This CDR3 contains 16 residues. CDR3 protein: CASKMQGASTNEKLFF. The CDR3 DNA is TGTGCCAGCAAAATGCAGGGGGCATCAACTAATGAAAAACTGTTTTTT. The variable domain in full, with the rest retrieved from reference TRBV28 and TRBJ1-4, is DVKVTQSSRYLVKRTGEKVFLECVQDMDHENMFWYRQDPGLGLRLIYFSYDVKMKEKGDIPEGYSVSREKKERFSLILESASTNQTSMYLCASKMQGASTNEKLFFGSGTQLSVL.

V and J are TRBV28 and TRBJ1-4; TRBD1 agrees at 8 bases. V was pared by 4 bases and J by 3 bases, with 4 bases of the junction left unmatched. The germline CDR1 and CDR2 sequences are MDHEN and SYDVKM. The CDR3 runs to 15 residues. As DNA, the CDR3 is TGTGCCAGCAGTTCAGGACAGGGCCCTAATGAAAAACTGTTTTTT. Amino acid sequence: CASSSGQGPNEKLFF.

This chain joins TRBV4-1 and TRBJ2-5; 12 positions agree with TRBD2. V shed 2 bases, J shed 4 bases, and the junction held 11 bases outside the gene matches. Germline CDR1 is MGHRA and CDR2 is YSYEKL. The CDR3 loop spans 18 amino acids. CDR3 coding DNA: TGCGCCAGCAGCCAACTCCCGGGACTAGCGGGTTTTGGAGAGACCCAGTACTTC. Translated: CASSQLPGLAGFGETQYF.

V gene TRBV27 combines with J gene TRBJ1-1, with a tentative D call TRBD1 (5 bases). Germline loops: CDR1 MNHEY, CDR2 SMNVEV (reference sequence). The CDR3 length is 14 residues. V was clipped by 5 bases and J by 5 bases, with 15 bases between them. The DNA of the CDR3 is TGTGCCAGCAGTCTAGACAGAGGAAGGACTGAAGCTTTCTTT. Translation gives CASSLDRGRTEAFF.

J is TRBJ1-5 and V is TRBV6-4, with unresolved D. This CDR3 is 13 amino acids long. V was clipped by 4 bases and J by 6 bases, with 10 bases between them. Germline CDR1 and CDR2: MRHNA and SNTAGT. Here the CDR3 reads CASSAGESQPQHF. The CDR3 region has the DNA TGTGCCAGCAGTGCCGGGGAAAGTCAGCCCCAGCATTTT.

CDR3 region: CASSLRAGLSYEQYF. DNA for the CDR3: TGTGCCAGCAGTTTAAGGGCAGGGCTCTCCTACGAGCAGTACTTC. The rearrangement joins TRBV27 to TRBJ2-7; a possible D gene is TRBD1 (5 bases). V lost 2 bases and J lost 0, with 11 bases in between. The CDR3 is 15 amino acids. Germline V gene sequence: CDR1 MNHEY, CDR2 SMNVEV (reference sequence).

The chain uses TRBV28 and TRBJ1-2, with a possible D match to TRBD1 (6 bases). CDR3 length: 14 amino acids. CDR1 and CDR2 from the germline V gene are MDHEN and SYDVKM. Trimming shortened V by 8 bases and J by 4 bases, and 17 bases separated the two germline ends. The CDR3 region is CASSLGGGPYGYTF. The CDR3 region has the DNA TGTGCCAGCTCCCTGGGAGGGGGACCCTATGGCTACACCTTC.

The chain employs TRBV28 and TRBJ1-5, with TRBD1 as a possible D gene (5 bases). Germline-derived CDR1 and CDR2 are MDHEN and SYDVKM. The CDR3 runs 15 residues. Trimming removed 8 bases from V and 4 bases from J, with 18 bases in between. CDR3 nucleotide sequence: TGTGCCAGCTATGATAGACAGTATCGTAATCAGCCCCAGCATTTT. Translating it yields CASYDRQYRNQPQHF.

The chain combines TRBV12-5 with TRBJ2-7, with TRBD1 matching 8 bases. Trimming cost V 2 bases and J 7 bases; bases outside gene matches: 7. CDR3 length: 14 residues. Germline lookup yields CDR1 LGHNT and CDR2 FRNRAP. CDR3 loop: CASGLYQGAREQYF. In nucleotides, the CDR3 is TGTGCTAGTGGTTTGTATCAGGGGGCGCGGGAGCAGTACTTC.

This clone has only one observation. The chain combines TRBV5-4 with TRBJ2-1; 9 nucleotides agree with TRBD1. CDR3 length: 16 amino acids. Germline V lookup: CDR1 SGHNT, CDR2 YYREEE (reference sequence). Trimming took 2 bases from V and 5 from J; bases not matched to a gene: 8. The CDR3 DNA is TGTGCCAGCAGCTTCTCGGGGACAGGGCTGAACAATGAGCAGTTCTTC. This sequence encodes CASSFSGTGLNNEQFF.

The chain combines TRBV28 with TRBJ1-2; 7 bases line up with TRBD1. Unmatched junction bases numbered 12, after V lost 4 bases and J lost 4 bases. The CDR3 is 16 residues long. Per the germline V gene, CDR1 is MDHEN and CDR2 is SYDVKM. The CDR3 coding sequence is TGTGCCAGCAGTTCCTCCCCCACAGGGGTGGGCTATGGCTACACCTTC. Protein sequence: CASSSSPTGVGYGYTF.

The chain couples TRBV7-9 to TRBJ1-1; D call uncertain. V lost 5 bases, J lost 2 bases, and 15 bases lay in between. The CDR3 covers 15 residues. Germline loops: CDR1 SEHNR, CDR2 FQNEAQ (reference sequence). CDR3 DNA: TGTGCCAGCAGCCCGAAAAGCCATATCAACACTGAAGCTTTCTTT. Translated, it gives CASSPKSHINTEAFF.

The rearrangement uses TRBV6-6 and TRBJ2-7, with a possible D match to TRBD2 (5 bases). The CDR3 runs 12 residues. CDR1 and CDR2 (germline): MNHNY, SVGAGI (reference sequence). V gave up 2 bases and J gave up 4 bases, with 6 bases separating them. CDR3 sequence (DNA): TGTGCCAGCAGTTACGGGGAGTACGAGCAGTACTTC. Translated, it gives CASSYGEYEQYF.

The V call is TRBV18, the J call TRBJ2-7; D is unresolved. With 4 bases removed from V and 2 bases from J, the gap between germline ends came to 9 bases. The CDR3 totals 13 residues. The germline CDR1 and CDR2 sequences are KGHSH and LQKENI. CDR3 sequence: CASSLVRTYEQYF. CDR3 in DNA: TGTGCCAGCTCACTGGTCAGAACCTACGAGCAGTACTTC.

The J gene is TRBJ2-2, the V gene TRBV2; a weak D match, TRBD1 (5 bases). The germline V and J ends were trimmed by 7 bases and 8 bases, with 17 bases remaining between them. CDR1 is SNHLY and CDR2 is FYNNEI in the germline V gene. The CDR3 is made up of 14 amino acids. The CDR3: CASTNYGPGGELFF. The CDR3 DNA reads as TGTGCCAGCACAAACTACGGTCCAGGGGGGGAGCTGTTTTTT.